The next 4 T cell receptor beta chains were all read from a single sample in a study of early T cells in non-severe SARS-CoV-2 infection. TCRdb processed the 5' RACE reads anew with MiXCR; each CDR3 protein has one entry. The sample includes some 60,000 distinct CDR3 sequences, under 10% of them seen just once. Input material: whole blood. The origin of the receptors is an adult who was a healthcare worker with PCR-confirmed SARS-CoV-2 infection or an uninfected control (not recorded which).

This clonotype came up many times. The V and J genes are TRBV4-3 and TRBJ1-2, with D possibly matching TRBD1 (5 bases). CDR1 and CDR2 (germline): LGHNA, YSLEER. Trimming stripped 0 bases from V and 4 bases from J, with 24 bases between. This CDR3 comprises 19 residues. CDR3 protein: CASSQDSPKKAGGGYGYTF. The CDR3 coding sequence is TGCGCCAGCAGCCAAGATTCCCCAAAGAAGGCAGGTGGGGGCTATGGCTACACCTTC.

This chain's CDR3 is CSAWMGGGYGYTF. The CDR3 nucleotides read TGCAGTGCTTGGATGGGGGGAGGCTATGGCTACACCTTC. V usage is TRBV20-1 and J usage is TRBJ1-2; a weak D match, TRBD1 (5 bases). Germline V gives CDR1 DFQATT, CDR2 SNEGSKA (reference sequence). V lost 5 bases and J lost 4, with 14 bases in between. CDR3 length: 13 amino acids.

The chain uses TRBV7-9 and TRBJ2-7; 7 nucleotides match TRBD1. The J segment lost 3 bases and the V segment lost 6 bases, leaving 5 bases of the junction unmatched. The CDR3 runs to 13 residues. Germline V gives CDR1 SEHNR, CDR2 FQNEAQ (reference sequence). CDR3: CASSPTGDYEQYF. Written as DNA, the CDR3 is TGTGCCAGCAGTCCCACAGGGGACTACGAGCAGTACTTC.

This clonotype appeared a few times. This rearrangement joins TRBV9 to TRBJ2-1; TRBD2 might be the D (7 bases). The germline gives CDR1 SGDLS, CDR2 YYNGEE. This CDR3 comprises 15 residues. Trimming removed 3 bases from V and 4 bases from J, with 14 bases in between. In DNA form, the CDR3 reads TGTGCCAGCAGCGCCCCCCGGGGGGCGTACAATGAGCAGTTCTTC. It translates to CASSAPRGAYNEQFF.